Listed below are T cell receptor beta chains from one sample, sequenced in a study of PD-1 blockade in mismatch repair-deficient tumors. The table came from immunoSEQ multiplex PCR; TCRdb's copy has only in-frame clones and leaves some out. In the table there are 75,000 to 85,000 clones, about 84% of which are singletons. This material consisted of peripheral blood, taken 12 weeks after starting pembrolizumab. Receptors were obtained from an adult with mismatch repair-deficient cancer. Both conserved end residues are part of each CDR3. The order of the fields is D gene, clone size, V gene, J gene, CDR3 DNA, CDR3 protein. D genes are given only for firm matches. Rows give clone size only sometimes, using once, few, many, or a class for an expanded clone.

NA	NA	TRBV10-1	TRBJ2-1	TGCGCCAGCAGCCCTAGTCTCCAGGTCAATGAGCAGTTCTTC	CASSPSLQVNEQFF
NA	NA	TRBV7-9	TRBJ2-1	TGTGCCAGCAGCTCAGGAGCACTAGCTGAGCAGTTCTTC	CASSSGALAEQFF
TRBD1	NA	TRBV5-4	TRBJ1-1	TGTGCCAGCAGCTTGACCCGACAGGGGAACACTGAAGCTTTCTTT	CASSLTRQGNTEAFF
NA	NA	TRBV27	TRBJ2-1	TGTGCCAGCAGGTTAGCGAAGAGCTCCTACAATGAGCAGTTCTTC	CASRLAKSSYNEQFF
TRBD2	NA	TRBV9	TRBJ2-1	TGTGCCAGCAGCGTTAGCGGGAGGGGCCTACCATCCTACAATGAGCAGTTCTTC	CASSVSGRGLPSYNEQFF
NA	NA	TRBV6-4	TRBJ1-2	TGTGCCAGCAGCCCGGACAGAAACTATGGCTACACCTTC	CASSPDRNYGYTF
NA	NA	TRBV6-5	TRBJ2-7	TGTGCCAGCAGTTACGTGGGACGCTCCTACGAGCAGTACTTC	CASSYVGRSYEQYF
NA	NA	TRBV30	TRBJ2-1	TGTGCCTACGACGGGACCTACAATGAGCAGTTCTTC	CAYDGTYNEQFF
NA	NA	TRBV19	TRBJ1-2	TGTGCCAGTACTCAAACCGGAAGGGCCCGCGGCTATGGCTACACCTTC	CASTQTGRARGYGYTF
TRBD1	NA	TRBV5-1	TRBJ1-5	TGCGCCAGCAGCCCGGGGACAGTTAACAGCAATCAGCCCCAGCATTTT	CASSPGTVNSNQPQHF
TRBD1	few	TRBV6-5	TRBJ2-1	TGTGCCACCCAGGGGGTTGGCTCCTACAATGAGCAGTTCTTC	CATQGVGSYNEQFF
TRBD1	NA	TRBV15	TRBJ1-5	TGTGCCACCAGCAGGGGACAGGGAGGGGGTAGCAATCAGCCCCAGCATTTT	CATSRGQGGGSNQPQHF
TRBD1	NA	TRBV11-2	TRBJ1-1	TGTGCCAGCAGCTCGAGGGACAGAAGTTACACTGAAGCTTTCTTT	CASSSRDRSYTEAFF
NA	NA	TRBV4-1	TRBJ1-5	TGCGCCAGCAGCCGAGAGGCTTTTGGCAATCAGCCCCAGCATTTT	CASSREAFGNQPQHF
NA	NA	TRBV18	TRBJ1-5	TGTGCCAGCTCCGGACAGTATAGCAATCAGCCCCAGCATTTT	CASSGQYSNQPQHF
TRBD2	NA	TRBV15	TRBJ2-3	TGTGCCACCAGCAGTTTACTAGCGGGAGCAGATACGCAGTATTTT	CATSSLLAGADTQYF
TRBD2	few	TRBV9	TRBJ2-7	TGTGCCAGCAGCGTAGACCAGGGACTAGCCTACGAGCAGTACTTC	CASSVDQGLAYEQYF